These 16 T cell receptor beta chains originate from one sample sequenced in a study of blood T cell repertoires in COVID-19. Here immunoSEQ multiplex PCR was the method, and the copy in TCRdb shows in-frame clones only, minus some. The sample includes about 180,000 clones, around 83% of them seen just once. Source material: peripheral blood. Every receptor here comes from a human donor in a cohort sampled during active COVID-19.

The chain recombines TRBV15 with TRBJ2-6; a possible D gene is TRBD1 (5 bases). CDR1 and CDR2 from the germline V gene are LNHNV and YYDKDF (reference sequence). Trimming removed 1 base from V and 0 bases from J, with 16 bases in between. The CDR3 consists of 19 residues. CDR3 bases: TGTGCCACCAGCAGAGGGCGTCCAAGGGGATCCTCTGGGGCCAACGTCCTGACTTTC. This gives the protein CATSRGRPRGSSGANVLTF.

The rearrangement uses TRBV6-4 and TRBJ1-1; TRBD1 matches 9 bases. There are 16 residues in the CDR3. The V gene end was trimmed by 0 bases and the J gene end by 5 bases; junction bases not matched to a gene: 7. Germline CDR1 is MRHNA and CDR2 is SNTAGT. CDR3 bases: TGTGCCAGCAGTGACTCACCGGGACAGGGCAGAACTGAAGCTTTCTTT. It codes for CASSDSPGQGRTEAFF.

The V call is TRBV7-9, the J call TRBJ1-2; TRBD1 agrees at 9 bases. Trimming cost V 5 bases and J 5 bases; bases outside gene matches: 9. Germline CDR1 and CDR2: SEHNR and FQNEAQ (reference sequence). This CDR3 contains 15 residues. This CDR3 is CASSPPGQGSYGYTF. The DNA of the CDR3 is TGTGCCAGCAGCCCCCCGGGACAGGGCTCATATGGCTACACCTTC. Supplemented by reference TRBV7-9 and TRBJ1-2, the full variable domain reads DTGVSQNPRHKITKRGQNVTFRCDPISEHNRLYWYRQTLGQGPEFLTYFQNEAQLEKSRLLSDRFSAERPKGSFSTLEIQRTEQGDSAMYLCASSPPGQGSYGYTFGSGTRLTVV.

The chain recombines TRBV19 with TRBJ1-6; TRBD1 matches 7 bases. V lost 5 bases, J lost 0 bases, and 7 bases stayed unmatched. Germline CDR1 is LNHDA and CDR2 is SQIVND (reference sequence). CDR3 length: 17 residues. The CDR3 here is CASSSGQRSSYNSPLHF. CDR3 nucleotide sequence: TGTGCCAGTAGTTCGGGACAGAGGAGCTCCTATAATTCACCCCTCCACTTT.

This clone was recorded many times. CDR3 loop: CASSIAAGETEAFF. The CDR3 region has the DNA TGTGCCAGTAGTATAGCTGCGGGGGAGACTGAAGCTTTCTTT. The rearrangement joins TRBV19 to TRBJ1-1; D perhaps matches TRBD1 (5 bases). CDR1 and CDR2 (germline): LNHDA, SQIVND (reference sequence). V lost 1 base, J lost 5 bases, and 11 bases lay in between. The length of the CDR3 is 14 residues.

This chain links TRBV24-1 with TRBJ2-2; weak D call: TRBD2 (6 bases). The V end lost 4 bases, the J end lost 3 bases, and 17 bases lay between the germline ends. The CDR3 sequence is 17 residues long. Germline CDR1 is KGHDR and CDR2 is SFDVKD. The CDR3 sequence: CATSEDRDFYYTGELFF. The DNA of the CDR3 is TGTGCCACCAGTGAGGACCGGGACTTCTACTACACCGGGGAGCTGTTTTTT.

This clone was detected once. V and J are TRBV7-9 and TRBJ1-1; the D gene is possibly TRBD1 (6 bases). V gave up 4 bases and J gave up 1 base, with 13 bases separating them. The CDR3 covers 15 residues. Germline-derived CDR1 and CDR2 are SEHNR and FQNEAQ (reference sequence). CDR3 amino acids: CASSSPGGRNTEAFF. CDR3 nucleotides: TGTGCCAGCAGCTCCCCGGGGGGCCGGAACACTGAAGCTTTCTTT.

The V gene is TRBV29-1, the J gene TRBJ2-1; 9 bases are shared with TRBD1. CDR1 SQVTM and CDR2 ANQGSEA come from the germline V gene. V trimming: 7 bases; J trimming: 5 bases; junction bases outside the gene matches: 6. The CDR3 consists of 13 residues. In nucleotides, the CDR3 is TGCAGCGCCGACAGGGGGTCGGACAATGAGCAGTTCTTC. It translates to CSADRGSDNEQFF.

This chain connects TRBV7-8 to TRBJ2-7; maybe TRBD2 (5 bases). The V gene's germline CDR1 is SGHVS and CDR2 FQNEAQ. Between the trimmed V and J ends, which lost 4 bases and 3 bases, there was a span of 10 bases. The CDR3 consists of 13 residues. CDR3 in DNA: TGTGCCAGCAGCTCCGGTGAGGGCTACGAGCAGTACTTC. This translates into CASSSGEGYEQYF.

The chain has TRBV4-2 and TRBJ2-1, with TRBD2 matching 11 bases. Trimming at V came to 4 bases and at J to 9 bases, leaving 11 bases not matched to a gene. Germline assignment: CDR1 LGHNA and CDR2 YNFKEQ. CDR3 length equals 16 residues. CDR3: CASSPSQRLAGGEQFF. Here the CDR3 DNA reads TGTGCCAGCAGCCCCAGCCAGAGGCTAGCGGGGGGTGAGCAGTTCTTC.

The rearrangement links TRBV12-3 or TRBV12-4 to TRBJ1-1; no reliable D call. V gave up 5 bases and J gave up 4 bases, with 11 bases separating them. This CDR3 contains 13 residues. CDR3 DNA: TGTGCCAGCAGTGCAAGCGGGGTCACTGAAGCTTTCTTT. It is translated as CASSASGVTEAFF.

The chain employs TRBV5-4 and TRBJ2-1, with 7 bases lining up with TRBD2. This CDR3 is 15 amino acids long. Germline V gene sequence: CDR1 SGHNT, CDR2 YYREEE (reference sequence). With 0 bases clipped from V and 5 bases from J, the junction kept 5 bases outside the gene matches. The CDR3, as DNA: TGTGCCAGCAGCTTGGGCGCGGGAGTGAACAATGAGCAGTTCTTC. Translated, it gives CASSLGAGVNNEQFF. Based on the CDR3 plus reference TRBV5-4 and TRBJ2-1, the full variable domain is ETGVTQSPTHLIKTRGQQVTLRCSSQSGHNTVSWYQQALGQGPQFIFQYYREEENGRGNFPPRFSGLQFPNYSSELNVNALELDDSALYLCASSLGAGVNNEQFFGPGTRLTVL.

The rearrangement joins TRBV5-1 to TRBJ2-2; D is undetermined. Germline CDR1 reads SGHRS; CDR2 reads YFSETQ. V was cut by 0 bases and J by 3 bases, with 3 bases left in between. This CDR3 comprises 13 residues. CDR3 in amino acids: CASSLGHTGELFF. The CDR3 DNA sequence: TGCGCCAGCAGCTTGGGGCACACCGGGGAGCTGTTTTTT.

The chain combines TRBV7-2 with TRBJ2-5; a possible D gene is TRBD2 (6 bases). The germline CDR1 and CDR2 sequences are SGHTA and FQGNSA. The CDR3 totals 13 residues. Trimming took 4 bases from V and 5 from J, leaving 11 bases between them. CDR3 amino acids: CASSWGEGETQYF. CDR3 in DNA: TGTGCCAGCAGCTGGGGGGAAGGGGAGACCCAGTACTTC.

The chain uses TRBV7-5 and TRBJ2-1; TRBD1, the D gene given by the table, was not confirmed from the DNA. TRBV7-5 is a pseudogene locus. This CDR3 contains 15 residues. The CDR3 sequence: CARSLRQGARNEQFF. CDR3 in DNA: TGTGCCAGAAGCTTACGGCAGGGGGCGAGGAATGAGCAGTTCTTC.

The chain combines TRBV9 with TRBJ1-1; TRBD1 might be the D (6 bases). The CDR3 has 14 amino acids. V was clipped by 4 bases and J by 11 bases, with 21 bases between them. CDR1 is SGDLS, CDR2 YYNGEE, per germline. CDR3 DNA sequence: TGTGCCAGCAGCCCTTGGCAGGGGATCAGTCAGGCTTTCTTT. Translated, it gives CASSPWQGISQAFF.